Below are 19 T cell receptor beta chains sequenced from a single sample in a study of vaccination and CD4 T cells after COVID-19. The antigens for these receptors are not known. Described treatment: approximately 11-day PBMC culture with coronavirus spike peptide pools or control peptides (ViraFEST assay). An Oncomine TCR Beta short-read assay was used to sequence the DNA from cultured CD4+ T cells. TCRdb fed the PCR reads into MiXCR, producing one record per CDR3 protein. Found here are around 21,000 distinct CDR3 sequences, more than 55% of them singletons; the top ten hold roughly 10%. Sample: CD4+ T cells from blood, cultured in vitro. These receptors all stem from a human donor who had recovered from COVID-19.

The rearrangement uses TRBV11-3 and TRBJ2-7, with D possibly being TRBD1 (6 bases). The CDR3 totals 12 residues. Germline values: CDR1 SGHNT, CDR2 YENEEA. The V and J ends lost 5 bases and 5 bases respectively, with 10 bases between them. The CDR3 DNA reads TGTGCCAGCAGCGTAACAGGGAACGAGCAGTACTTC. Its protein product is CASSVTGNEQYF. Full variable domain (remainder filled in from reference TRBV11-3 and TRBJ2-7): EAGVVQSPRYKIIEKKQPVAFWCNPISGHNTLYWYLQNLGQGPELLIRYENEEAVDDSQLPKDRFSAERLKGVDSTLKIQPAELGDSAVYLCASSVTGNEQYFGPGTRLTVT.

This clonotype has just a few counts. J is TRBJ1-2 and V is TRBV11-2, with D possibly matching TRBD1 (6 bases). Germline V gene sequence: CDR1 SGHAT, CDR2 FQNNGV. V lost 5 bases to trimming and J lost 7 bases, with 17 bases between them. This CDR3 region has 14 residues. The CDR3: CASSPTWGARGYTF. The DNA of the CDR3 is TGTGCCAGCAGCCCCACGTGGGGGGCGCGTGGCTACACCTTC.

This clonotype turned up a few times. The chain couples TRBV6-2 or TRBV6-3 to TRBJ2-5; 9 bases line up with TRBD2. Germline V gene lookup returns CDR1 MNHEY and CDR2 SVGEGT. V gave up 0 bases and J gave up 1 base; unmatched junction bases: 6. CDR3 length: 17 residues. CDR3: CASSYSTAGGPQETQYF. Written as DNA, the CDR3 is TGTGCCAGCAGTTACTCGACAGCGGGAGGTCCCCAAGAGACCCAGTACTTC.

This clonotype appeared a few times. The gene calls are TRBV11-2 and TRBJ1-1; D unresolved. The CDR3 is 17 amino acids. V lost 1 base to trimming and J lost 0 bases, with 15 bases between them. Germline assignment: CDR1 SGHAT and CDR2 FQNNGV. CDR3 DNA: TGTGCCAGCAGCTTAGGATTAGGAGGTCGGCTGAACACTGAAGCTTTCTTT. This translates into CASSLGLGGRLNTEAFF.

The chain combines TRBV5-6 with TRBJ1-4; 10 nucleotides align to TRBD1. The CDR3 totals 15 residues. The germline CDR1 and CDR2 sequences are SGHDT and YYEEEE. J lost 8 bases, V lost 4 bases, and 8 bases had no gene match. Here the CDR3 reads CASSQMGQGREKLFF. CDR3 coding DNA: TGTGCCAGCAGCCAAATGGGACAGGGGAGGGAAAAACTGTTTTTT.

The V and J genes are TRBV20-1 and TRBJ1-5; D unclear. The CDR3 is made up of 12 amino acids. Trimming took off 3 bases at V and 0 bases at J, with 3 bases between the two ends. CDR1 is DFQATT and CDR2 is SNEGSKA in the germline V gene (reference sequence). CDR3 sequence (DNA): TGCAGTGCTAGGTATAGCAATCAGCCCCAGCATTTT. This sequence encodes CSARYSNQPQHF.

The chain has TRBV7-3 and TRBJ2-1; no definite D call. Germline V gene data show CDR1 as SGHTA and CDR2 as FQGTGA. The CDR3 sequence is 15 residues long. V was cut by 2 bases and J by 7 bases, with 15 bases left in between. The CDR3 coding sequence is TGTGCCAGCAGCTTATCCGCCATCGCAAGGAATGAGCAGTTCTTC. This encodes CASSLSAIARNEQFF.

The chain recombines TRBV4-1 with TRBJ1-2, with TRBD1 as a possible D gene (5 bases). The CDR3 consists of 14 residues. Germline values: CDR1 MGHRA, CDR2 YSYEKL. Trimming took 4 bases from V and 2 from J, leaving 11 bases between them. The CDR3 loop reads CASSRMGENYGYTF. The CDR3 DNA reads as TGCGCCAGCAGCCGCATGGGGGAGAACTATGGCTACACCTTC.

This chain links TRBV6-2 or TRBV6-3 with TRBJ2-1, with 9 bases aligning to TRBD2. The CDR3 runs 13 residues. Germline V gene lookup returns CDR1 MNHEY and CDR2 SVGEGT. The V and J ends lost 8 bases and 7 bases, in that order; junction bases with no gene match: 6. CDR3: CASRLAVGNEQFF. CDR3 DNA: TGTGCCAGCCGACTAGCGGTGGGTAATGAGCAGTTCTTC.

The chain is built from TRBV19 and TRBJ2-6, with 10 bases matching TRBD1. Germline trimming cut 7 bases from V and 3 bases from J; bases unmatched to any gene: 9. The CDR3 runs 17 residues. CDR1 and CDR2 from the germline V gene are LNHDA and SQIVND (reference sequence). The CDR3 here is CASTSTGGVGGANVLTF. The CDR3 DNA reads TGTGCCAGTACCTCGACAGGGGGCGTAGGTGGGGCCAACGTCCTGACTTTC.

J is TRBJ2-3 and V is TRBV18; weak D call: TRBD2 (6 bases). CDR3 length equals 15 residues. Germline CDR1 reads KGHSH; CDR2 reads LQKENI. Trimming removed 6 bases at V and 4 bases at J, with 17 bases between. In nucleotides, the CDR3 is TGTGCCAGCTCGGCGTTGGCCGGGAGTTCAGATACGCAGTATTTT. Translating gives CASSALAGSSDTQYF.

V and J are TRBV11-2 and TRBJ2-1, with D tentatively TRBD1 (6 bases). V was clipped by 5 bases and J by 3 bases, with 14 bases between them. The CDR3 contains 15 residues. Looked up from germline, CDR1 is SGHAT and CDR2 is FQNNGV. For the CDR3, the DNA is TGTGCCAGCAGCGGCGTCAGGGGCCACTACAATGAGCAGTTCTTC. Translated: CASSGVRGHYNEQFF.

The rearrangement links TRBV7-2 to TRBJ1-6; D is undetermined. From germline, CDR1 is SGHTA and CDR2 FQGNSA. V was cut by 1 base and J by 5 bases, with 3 bases left in between. The CDR3 is made up of 13 amino acids. The CDR3 coding sequence is TGTGCCAGCAGCTTAGATGATAATTCACCCCTCCACTTT. It yields the protein CASSLDDNSPLHF.

The genes are TRBV27 and TRBJ2-7, with D perhaps matching TRBD1 or TRBD2 (5 bases each). The germline V gene has CDR1 MNHEY and CDR2 SMNVEV (reference sequence). This CDR3 region has 14 residues. V lost 4 bases and J lost 4, with 14 bases in between. The CDR3 bases are TGTGCCAGCAGTTCTCCTACAGGACTTTACGAGCAGTACTTC. Translation: CASSSPTGLYEQYF.

The J gene is TRBJ2-2, the V gene TRBV7-2, with D hard to call. Per the germline V gene, CDR1 is SGHTA and CDR2 is FQGNSA. This CDR3 is 15 amino acids long. Trimming left V 1 base short and J 4 bases short, with 10 bases between. The CDR3 sequence: CASSLDPKLTGELFF. Written as DNA, the CDR3 is TGTGCCAGCAGCTTAGATCCCAAGCTCACCGGGGAGCTGTTTTTT.

This chain joins TRBV6-4 and TRBJ1-2; 8 bases align to TRBD1. This CDR3 is built from 17 residues. CDR1 is MRHNA and CDR2 is SNTAGT in the germline V gene. V lost 5 bases to trimming and J lost 6 bases; unmatched junction nucleotides: 17. CDR3 sequence (DNA): TGTGCCAGCAGTCCCAATCAGTGGACAGGGCGGTTCAATGGCTACACCTTC. This encodes CASSPNQWTGRFNGYTF.

The chain carries TRBV20-1 and TRBJ2-3; D gene uncertain. This CDR3 is built from 15 residues. Germline V lookup: CDR1 DFQATT, CDR2 SNEGSKA (reference sequence). Trimming took off 0 bases at V and 0 bases at J, with 10 bases between the two ends. The CDR3, as DNA: TGCAGTGCTAGAGATTTCAGGAGTAGCACAGATACGCAGTATTTT. Amino acids: CSARDFRSSTDTQYF.

The V gene is TRBV12-3 or TRBV12-4, the J gene TRBJ2-2; 7 bases line up with TRBD2. This CDR3 spans 17 amino acids. V shed 3 bases, J shed 5 bases, and the junction held 12 bases outside the gene matches. The CDR3 loop is CASSFRGGRQRTGELFF. For the CDR3, the DNA is TGTGCCAGCAGTTTTAGGGGAGGGAGACAGAGGACCGGGGAGCTGTTTTTT.

The chain carries TRBV20-1 and TRBJ1-5; tentative D call: TRBD1 (6 bases). CDR3 length: 16 amino acids. V lost 3 bases and J lost 0, with 15 bases in between. Germline CDR1 DFQATT, CDR2 SNEGSKA (reference sequence). Here the CDR3 DNA reads TGCAGTGCTAGTCCCGGACAGATTTATAGCAATCAGCCCCAGCATTTT. It codes for CSASPGQIYSNQPQHF.